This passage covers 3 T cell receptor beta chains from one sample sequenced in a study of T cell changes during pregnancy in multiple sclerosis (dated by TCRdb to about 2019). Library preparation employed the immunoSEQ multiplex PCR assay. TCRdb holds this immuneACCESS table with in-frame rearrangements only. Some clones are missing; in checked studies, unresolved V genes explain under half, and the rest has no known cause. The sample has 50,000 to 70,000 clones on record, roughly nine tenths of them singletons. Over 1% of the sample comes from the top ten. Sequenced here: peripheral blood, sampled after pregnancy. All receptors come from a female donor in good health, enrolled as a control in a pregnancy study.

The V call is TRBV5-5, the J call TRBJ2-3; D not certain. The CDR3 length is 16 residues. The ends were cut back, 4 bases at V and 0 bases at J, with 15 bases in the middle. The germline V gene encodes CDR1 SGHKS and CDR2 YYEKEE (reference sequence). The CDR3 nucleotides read TGTGCCAGCAGCCCGACTCCGGTTGGTAGCACAGATACGCAGTATTTT. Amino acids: CASSPTPVGSTDTQYF.

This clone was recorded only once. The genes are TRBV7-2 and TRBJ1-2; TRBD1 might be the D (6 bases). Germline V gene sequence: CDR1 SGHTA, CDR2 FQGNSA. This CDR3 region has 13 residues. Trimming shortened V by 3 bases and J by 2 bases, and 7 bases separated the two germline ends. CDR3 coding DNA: TGTGCCAGCAGCTTGGACAGCAACTATGGCTACACCTTC. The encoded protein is CASSLDSNYGYTF.

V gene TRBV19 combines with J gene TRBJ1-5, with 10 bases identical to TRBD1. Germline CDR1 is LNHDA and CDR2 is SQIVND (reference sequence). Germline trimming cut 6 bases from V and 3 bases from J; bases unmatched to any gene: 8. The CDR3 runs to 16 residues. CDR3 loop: CASRPWDRGYNQPQHF. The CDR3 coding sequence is TGTGCCAGTAGACCTTGGGACAGGGGCTACAATCAGCCCCAGCATTTT.